These T cell receptor beta chains were read from a single sample in a study of OX40 agonist ivuxolimab in advanced cancers. Some clones are missing from TCRdb's copy, which holds only in-frame ones; the method was immunoSEQ multiplex PCR. The table includes over 150,000 clones, roughly 92% detected once. This specimen was CD4+ or CD8+ T cells sorted from blood, taken in a trial of the OX40 agonist ivuxolimab. These receptors originate from an adult with an advanced solid tumor such as melanoma, head and neck, liver or kidney cancer. CDR3s include the opening cysteine and the closing phenylalanine or tryptophan. A D gene is named only where the DNA matches it firmly. Not all rows give a size; the values are once, few, many and, for expanded clones, a class.

DNA: TGTGCCAGCAGTGCAGGGGGGGAGACCCAGTACTTC; CDR3: CASSAGGETQYF; V: TRBV27; J: TRBJ2-5; length: 12; size: NA; D: NA
DNA: TGCGCCAGCAGCTTGCATCAGGGGGCCCGCCCCGAGCAGTACTTC; CDR3: CASSLHQGARPEQYF; V: TRBV5-1; J: TRBJ2-7; length: 15; size: NA; D: TRBD1
DNA: TGTGCCAGCAGCTTTAGCGGGGGGGCCGGGAATACGCAGTATTTT; CDR3: CASSFSGGAGNTQYF; V: TRBV6-5; J: TRBJ2-3; length: 15; size: NA; D: TRBD2
DNA: TGTGCCAGCAGCTTCACGGAGGGCCCCTACGAGCAGTACTTC; CDR3: CASSFTEGPYEQYF; V: TRBV7-9; J: TRBJ2-7; length: 14; size: NA; D: NA
DNA: TGTGCCAGCTCACCAATGGGGAACTACAATGAGCAGTTCTTC; CDR3: CASSPMGNYNEQFF; V: TRBV18; J: TRBJ2-1; length: 14; size: NA; D: NA
DNA: TGTGCCAGCAGCCCAAGAGTCTACGAGCAGTACTTC; CDR3: CASSPRVYEQYF; V: TRBV7-2; J: TRBJ2-7; length: 12; size: NA; D: NA
DNA: TGCGCCAGCAGCCAAGATAGGGTGGCAGATACGCAGTATTTT; CDR3: CASSQDRVADTQYF; V: TRBV4-3; J: TRBJ2-3; length: 14; size: NA; D: NA
DNA: TGTGCCAGCAGCCTGACAGGGATTGAGCAGTTCTTC; CDR3: CASSLTGIEQFF; V: TRBV6-1; J: TRBJ2-1; length: 12; size: NA; D: TRBD1
DNA: TGTGCCAGCAGTTACGGCCCGGGCCCGAGAAACACCATATATTTT; CDR3: CASSYGPGPRNTIYF; V: TRBV6-5; J: TRBJ1-3; length: 15; size: NA; D: NA
DNA: TGTGCCAGCAGTTTACTAGCGGGAGGGCCGCACACCGGGGAGCTGTTTTTT; CDR3: CASSLLAGGPHTGELFF; V: TRBV27; J: TRBJ2-2; length: 17; size: NA; D: TRBD2
DNA: TGTGCCAGCCAAGAGCGGGGGACTCAATATACTGAAGCTTTCTTT; CDR3: CASQERGTQYTEAFF; V: TRBV18; J: TRBJ1-1; length: 15; size: NA; D: NA
DNA: TGTGCCAGCAGGGCCCCGGGGGGTTATCAGCCCCAGCATTTT; CDR3: CASRAPGGYQPQHF; V: TRBV28; J: TRBJ1-5; length: 14; size: NA; D: NA
DNA: TGTGCCAGCAGCTTAGGGGGTCAGCCCCAGCATTTT; CDR3: CASSLGGQPQHF; V: TRBV7-9; J: TRBJ1-5; length: 12; size: NA; D: NA
DNA: TGTGCCAGCTCACCAACCCGGAACACCGGGGAGCTGTTTTTT; CDR3: CASSPTRNTGELFF; V: TRBV18; J: TRBJ2-2; length: 14; size: NA; D: NA
DNA: TGTGCCAGCAGCTTGCCCAGAGCCTACGAGCAGTACTTC; CDR3: CASSLPRAYEQYF; V: TRBV5-4; J: TRBJ2-7; length: 13; size: NA; D: NA
DNA: TGCAGCCTGTTCCGGGTGGACTATGGCTACACCTTC; CDR3: CSLFRVDYGYTF; V: TRBV29-1; J: TRBJ1-2; length: 12; size: NA; D: NA
DNA: TGTGCCAGCAGTTACAGTGTGGGGGGAAACACCATATATTTT; CDR3: CASSYSVGGNTIYF; V: TRBV6-6; J: TRBJ1-3; length: 14; size: NA; D: NA
DNA: TGTGCCAGCAGCTTAGAGGGACTAGGGGGACAGGGCACCTACGAGCAGTACTTC; CDR3: CASSLEGLGGQGTYEQYF; V: TRBV13; J: TRBJ2-7; length: 18; size: NA; D: NA
DNA: TGTGCCAGCATCGACCGGGACAGGGGGCAAAATAATGAAAAACTGTTTTTT; CDR3: CASIDRDRGQNNEKLFF; V: TRBV2; J: TRBJ1-4; length: 17; size: NA; D: TRBD1
DNA: TGTGCCAGCAGCGTAGACCAGGGCCGCACAGATACGCAGTATTTT; CDR3: CASSVDQGRTDTQYF; V: TRBV9; J: TRBJ2-3; length: 15; size: NA; D: NA
DNA: TGCGCCAGCAGTCAAGCGACAGGGGGCTGGGGTTATGGCTACACCTTC; CDR3: CASSQATGGWGYGYTF; V: TRBV23-1; J: TRBJ1-2; length: 16; size: NA; D: TRBD1
DNA: TGTGCCAGCAGTTCCCACCGAGGCTACACCTTC; CDR3: CASSSHRGYTF; V: TRBV6-5; J: TRBJ1-2; length: 11; size: once; D: NA
DNA: TGTGCCAGCAGCGTAGGGTGGGGTGCCACAGATACGCAGTATTTT; CDR3: CASSVGWGATDTQYF; V: TRBV9; J: TRBJ2-3; length: 15; size: NA; D: NA
DNA: TGTGCCAGCAGTTACTCGAAGGCCTCCTACGAGCAGTACTTC; CDR3: CASSYSKASYEQYF; V: TRBV6-5; J: TRBJ2-7; length: 14; size: NA; D: NA
DNA: TGCGCCAGCAGTGACTCGTACACTGAAGCTTTCTTT; CDR3: CASSDSYTEAFF; V: TRBV10-1; J: TRBJ1-1; length: 12; size: NA; D: NA
DNA: TGTGCCAGCATTTTTAGGGAATCCTACGAGCAGTACTTC; CDR3: CASIFRESYEQYF; V: TRBV2; J: TRBJ2-7; length: 13; size: NA; D: NA
DNA: TGTGCCAGCAGCTTCAACGGGGGGACCTACGAGCAGTACTTC; CDR3: CASSFNGGTYEQYF; V: TRBV7-9; J: TRBJ2-7; length: 14; size: NA; D: TRBD2
DNA: TGTGCCAGCAGCACCCCGGGACCGTCCTCCTACGAGCAGTACTTC; CDR3: CASSTPGPSSYEQYF; V: TRBV28; J: TRBJ2-7; length: 15; size: NA; D: NA
DNA: TGTGCCAGCAGCCCCCGACTAACGGCGGGAGGGCCGGGAGAGCAGTTCTTC; CDR3: CASSPRLTAGGPGEQFF; V: TRBV14; J: TRBJ2-1; length: 17; size: NA; D: TRBD2
DNA: TGTGCCAGCAGTCCCGTGGTAGCGGGAGCCACCGGGGAGCTGTTTTTT; CDR3: CASSPVVAGATGELFF; V: TRBV7-3; J: TRBJ2-2; length: 16; size: NA; D: TRBD2
DNA: TGTGCCAGCAGCCTCCCGGACCCTACCATTGAAGCTTTCTTT; CDR3: CASSLPDPTIEAFF; V: TRBV11-3; J: TRBJ1-1; length: 14; size: NA; D: NA
DNA: TGTGCCAGTAGTATGGGGGGAGGCCATTACGAGCAGTACTTC; CDR3: CASSMGGGHYEQYF; V: TRBV19; J: TRBJ2-7; length: 14; size: NA; D: NA
DNA: TGTGCCAGTAGTATATCCGCCGATTTAGGGGAGCAGTACTTC; CDR3: CASSISADLGEQYF; V: TRBV19; J: TRBJ2-7; length: 14; size: NA; D: NA
DNA: TGTGCCAGCAGCTTTTACCTGAACACTGAAGCTTTCTTT; CDR3: CASSFYLNTEAFF; V: TRBV11-2; J: TRBJ1-1; length: 13; size: NA; D: NA
DNA: TGTGCCAGCAGTGGATTGGGGAGGGGCCGTCAGCCCCAGCATTTT; CDR3: CASSGLGRGRQPQHF; V: TRBV2; J: TRBJ1-5; length: 15; size: NA; D: NA
DNA: TGTGCCAGCAGTTACGTCCGGGACACTGAAGCTTTCTTT; CDR3: CASSYVRDTEAFF; V: TRBV6-6; J: TRBJ1-1; length: 13; size: NA; D: NA
DNA: TGTGCCAGCAGCGTAGGGCTAGCGGGGGGCCAAGAGACCCAGTACTTC; CDR3: CASSVGLAGGQETQYF; V: TRBV9; J: TRBJ2-5; length: 16; size: NA; D: TRBD2
DNA: TGTGCCAGCAGCTTTACAGAGTCTGGAAACACCATATATTTT; CDR3: CASSFTESGNTIYF; V: TRBV7-9; J: TRBJ1-3; length: 14; size: NA; D: NA
DNA: TGTGCCGGCAGTGCCCCCGGGACTAACATTCAGTACTTC; CDR3: CAGSAPGTNIQYF; V: TRBV6-6; J: TRBJ2-4; length: 13; size: few; D: NA
DNA: TGTGCCAGCAGCCTGGGCGGGAGAAGAGATACGCAGTATTTT; CDR3: CASSLGGRRDTQYF; V: TRBV7-3; J: TRBJ2-3; length: 14; size: NA; D: TRBD2
DNA: TGTGCCAGCAGTGAACAATACATACAGACAGGGCCAGATGGCTACACCTTC; CDR3: CASSEQYIQTGPDGYTF; V: TRBV6-1; J: TRBJ1-2; length: 17; size: NA; D: TRBD1